One and the same sample provided the 10 T cell receptor beta chains below, sequenced in a study of blood T cell repertoires in COVID-19. TCRdb's copy holds only in-frame clones and misses some; the assay was immunoSEQ multiplex PCR. The sample holds 200,000 or so clones, approximately 82% seen once. The sequenced material came from peripheral blood. These receptors all stem from a human donor with acute or convalescent COVID-19. The donor label of this sample is uncertain.

The V and J genes are TRBV4-1 and TRBJ2-1; no clear D. Germline CDR1 and CDR2: MGHRA and YSYEKL. The CDR3 has 12 residues. V lost 0 bases and J 8 bases, leaving 5 bases between the germline ends. CDR3 sequence: CASSQDVDEQFF. CDR3 nucleotide sequence: TGCGCCAGCAGCCAAGATGTCGATGAGCAGTTCTTC.

The chain combines TRBV24-1 with TRBJ2-1, with 7 nucleotides matching TRBD2. Unmatched junction bases numbered 15, after V lost 7 bases and J lost 4 bases. The germline V gene encodes CDR1 KGHDR and CDR2 SFDVKD. CDR3 length: 17 residues. CDR3 nucleotides: TGTGCCACCAGGGGGCGGGGGAAAGGACAAACATACAATGAGCAGTTCTTC. Translated: CATRGRGKGQTYNEQFF.

The chain employs TRBV27 and TRBJ1-1; unclear D gene. The CDR3 is 9 residues long. V lost 9 bases, J lost 11 bases, and 10 bases lay in between. CDR1 is MNHEY, CDR2 SMNVEV, per germline (reference sequence). CDR3 DNA sequence: TGTGCCAGGAGGTCTAAGGCTTTCTTT. Protein sequence: CARRSKAFF.

The chain employs TRBV18 and TRBJ1-2; 7 nucleotides line up with TRBD1. The CDR3 extends over 15 amino acids. Germline assignment: CDR1 KGHSH and CDR2 LQKENI. The trim removed 1 base at V and 1 base at J, leaving 3 bases unmatched. The CDR3 here is CASSPRQGLNYGYTF. For the CDR3, the DNA is TGTGCCAGCTCACCACGACAGGGCCTTAACTATGGCTACACCTTC.

The chain carries TRBV5-5 and TRBJ2-3; 7 bases are a match to TRBD2. This CDR3 is built from 15 residues. V dropped 2 bases and J dropped 2; count of bases not matched to a gene: 5. CDR1 SGHKS and CDR2 YYEKEE come from the germline V gene (reference sequence). The CDR3 spells CASSFEAGITDTQYF. The CDR3 region has the DNA TGTGCCAGCAGCTTCGAAGCGGGGATCACAGATACGCAGTATTTT.

Only one count was recorded for this clone. V usage is TRBV9 and J usage is TRBJ2-4; 10 bases align to TRBD2. V trimming: 1 base; J trimming: 8 bases; junction bases outside the gene matches: 6. Germline-derived CDR1 and CDR2 are SGDLS and YYNGEE. This CDR3 contains 15 residues. The CDR3 sequence is CASSVTSGTYDIQYF. The CDR3 DNA is TGTGCCAGCAGCGTAACTAGCGGGACCTATGACATTCAGTACTTC.

This clone was seen only a few times. The chain uses TRBV19 and TRBJ2-4; weak D call: TRBD2 (5 bases). The CDR3 totals 14 residues. Germline V gene lookup returns CDR1 LNHDA and CDR2 SQIVND (reference sequence). Trimming took off 6 bases at V and 0 bases at J, with 9 bases between the two ends. This CDR3 reads CASRDSLAKNIQYF. In nucleotides, the CDR3 is TGTGCCAGTAGGGACTCTTTAGCCAAAAACATTCAGTACTTC.

The chain uses TRBV12-3 or TRBV12-4 and TRBJ2-1; D possibly corresponds to TRBD2 (5 bases). Trimming took off 4 bases at V and 9 bases at J, with 10 bases between the two ends. The CDR3 is 12 residues long. The CDR3 bases are TGTGCCAGCAGTTCCGACTATGGTGAGCAGTTCTTC. Protein: CASSSDYGEQFF.

The CDR3 DNA sequence: TGTGCCAGCAGCTTTCGAGATTTACAGCCCCAGCATTTT. Residues: CASSFRDLQPQHF. J is TRBJ1-5 and V is TRBV7-2, with D uncertain. The CDR3 covers 13 residues. In germline, CDR1 is SGHTA, CDR2 FQGNSA. V was trimmed by 3 bases and J by 7 bases, leaving 10 bases between them.

Written as DNA, the CDR3 is TGTGCCAGCAGTTTACAGGGGTGGTTTCAGCCCCAGCATTTT. It codes for CASSLQGWFQPQHF. This sequence joins TRBV27 and TRBJ1-5; D may be TRBD1 (6 bases). The germline V and J ends were trimmed by 2 bases and 6 bases, with 11 bases remaining between them. CDR3 length: 14 residues. Germline V gene lookup returns CDR1 MNHEY and CDR2 SMNVEV (reference sequence).